The clone carrying this T cell receptor (beta chain) has ten or more counts. Its antigen is currently unknown. The ends lost 5 bases at V and 5 bases at J; junction bases unmatched: 10. The CDR3 has 17 residues. Germline values: CDR1 LNHNV, CDR2 YYDKDF (reference sequence). Genomic DNA served as template for TCR beta VDJ and CDR3 profiling. TCRdb reprocessed the reads via MiXCR and lists one record per CDR3 protein. The sample records 200,000 to 250,000 distinct CDR3 sequences, 34% being singletons. This sample is drawn from a study of CD8+CD57+ T cells in acquired aplastic anemia. About the research overall: Sorted CD4+ and CD8+ cells yielded DNA averaging around 3.2 ug. Healthy donor sequencing depth: about 10 million CD4+, approximately 12 million CD8+ reads.

Notes on the study in general: In common between the patients and the controls were around 29 CD8+ CDR3 sequences. A significant difference in CD8+ Simpson's diversity between patients and controls was not found.

V and J are TRBV15 and TRBJ2-1; 12 nucleotides align to TRBD2. The sequenced sample consisted of sorted CD4+, CD8+, or CD8+CD57+ T cells (not recorded which) from PBMCs. This receptor was identified in a human donor in good health, serving as a control. The CDR3 nucleotides are TGTGCCACCAGCCTCAGAACTAGCGGGAGGTCGAACAATGAGCAGTTCTTC. It codes for CATSLRTSGRSNNEQFF.